The 27 T cell receptor beta chains reported below all come from one sample, sequenced in a study of T cell repertoires and HLA-DP antigens. For these receptors, no antigen is known. TCRdb's copy holds only in-frame clones and misses some; the assay was immunoSEQ multiplex PCR. The table records about 89,000 clones, around nine tenths of them present only once. Input material: CD4+ T cells from PBMCs. These receptors were obtained from a man aged 45-65 years in good health and CMV-seronegative.

This chain joins TRBV19 and TRBJ2-3, with D unresolved. The CDR3 runs 14 residues. Trimming cost V 5 bases and J 2 bases, with 11 bases left between them. Germline CDR1 and CDR2: LNHDA and SQIVND (reference sequence). CDR3: CASSPLTITDTQYF. CDR3 sequence (DNA): TGTGCCAGTAGTCCCCTAACTATCACAGATACGCAGTATTTT.

V and J are TRBV11-2 and TRBJ2-5, with 8 bases identical to TRBD2. This CDR3 is built from 17 residues. V was clipped by 1 base and J by 7 bases; unmatched bases: 14. The germline gives CDR1 SGHAT, CDR2 FQNNGV. CDR3 sequence reads: CASSLGGLGRSKTTQYF. CDR3 bases: TGTGCCAGCAGCTTAGGGGGACTAGGGAGGAGCAAGACGACCCAGTACTTC.

V gene TRBV5-1 combines with J gene TRBJ2-1, with TRBD1 as a possible D gene (5 bases). The CDR3 is made up of 14 amino acids. CDR1 and CDR2 (germline): SGHRS, YFSETQ. V shed 2 bases and J shed 1 base, with 7 bases lying between them. CDR3 coding DNA: TGCGCCAGCAGCTTACAGGCGTCCTACAATGAGCAGTTCTTC. It translates to CASSLQASYNEQFF.

This chain joins TRBV5-8 and TRBJ2-5, with D possibly matching TRBD2 (7 bases). V lost 0 bases and J lost 3, with 15 bases in between. The length of the CDR3 is 16 residues. The germline gives CDR1 SGHTS, CDR2 YDEGEE. CDR3 region: CASSLGLAGDEETQYF. The CDR3 region has the DNA TGTGCCAGCAGCTTGGGACTAGCAGGGGACGAAGAGACCCAGTACTTC.

This clone occurred a few times. This chain links TRBV7-6 with TRBJ1-1; perhaps TRBD1 as D (5 bases). Per germline, CDR1 SGHVS and CDR2 FNYEAQ. V shed 1 base and J shed 5 bases, with 11 bases lying between them. This CDR3 spans 14 amino acids. The CDR3 DNA follows: TGTGCCAGCAGCTTAGGGGGGATCCGGACTGAAGCTTTCTTT. It codes for CASSLGGIRTEAFF.

The V gene is TRBV28, the J gene TRBJ2-5; D is undetermined. The CDR3 totals 15 residues. Between the trimmed V and J ends, which lost 4 bases and 5 bases, there was a span of 17 bases. Germline V gene lookup returns CDR1 MDHEN and CDR2 SYDVKM. CDR3 in amino acids: CASSSLDGAGETQYF. The CDR3 DNA sequence: TGTGCCAGCAGTTCCCTTGACGGCGCCGGGGAGACCCAGTACTTC.

The rearrangement joins TRBV19 to TRBJ1-3, with D unresolved. Germline V gene lookup returns CDR1 LNHDA and CDR2 SQIVND (reference sequence). The CDR3 has 18 amino acids. V lost 7 bases to trimming and J lost 0 bases, with 22 bases between them. DNA of the CDR3: TGTGCCAGTACCCCGTCGGAGGAGGCGGCGAGCTCTGGAAACACCATATATTTT. Its translation: CASTPSEEAASSGNTIYF.

CDR3 sequence reads: CASSLVGSGEQYF. As DNA, the CDR3 is TGTGCCAGCAGCTTAGTAGGTAGTGGCGAGCAGTACTTC. The chain is built from TRBV7-2 and TRBJ2-7; D is uncertain. This CDR3 region has 13 residues. CDR1 is SGHTA, CDR2 FQGNSA, per germline. The V end was cut by 1 base, the J end by 6 bases, with 10 bases between.

This clone has just one count. The chain carries TRBV19 and TRBJ1-5; D is undetermined. The CDR3 is made up of 15 amino acids. The germline V gene has CDR1 LNHDA and CDR2 SQIVND (reference sequence). V lost 3 bases to trimming and J lost 3 bases, with 12 bases between them. CDR3 in amino acids: CASSIGQVDNQPQHF. The CDR3 coding sequence is TGTGCCAGTAGTATTGGGCAGGTAGACAATCAGCCCCAGCATTTT. Together with reference TRBV19 and TRBJ1-5, the CDR3 gives the full variable domain: DGGITQSPKYLFRKEGQNVTLSCEQNLNHDAMYWYRQDPGQGLRLIYYSQIVNDFQKGDIAEGYSVSREKKESFPLTVTSAQKNPTAFYLCASSIGQVDNQPQHFGDGTRLSIL.

V is TRBV29-1 and J is TRBJ2-1, with 9 bases aligning to TRBD2. In germline, CDR1 is SQVTM, CDR2 ANQGSEA. The CDR3 is 11 amino acids. CDR3 protein: CFAGGPGEQFF. The DNA of the CDR3 is TGCTTTGCGGGGGGGCCGGGTGAGCAGTTCTTC.

A word on this clone: Distinct nucleotide sequences in the sample also encode this CDR3. The rearrangement uses TRBV9 and TRBJ2-7, with 7 bases matching TRBD2. The germline CDR1 and CDR2 sequences are SGDLS and YYNGEE. The CDR3 contains 15 residues. Trimming at V came to 0 bases and at J to 1 base, leaving 4 bases not matched to a gene. DNA for the CDR3: TGTGCCAGCAGCGTAGGGGTGGGAGGGTCCTACGAGCAGTACTTC. The encoded protein is CASSVGVGGSYEQYF.

The rearrangement uses TRBV18 and TRBJ2-1; 10 nucleotides match TRBD1. J was trimmed by 1 base and V by 5 bases; bases with no gene match: 5. Per germline, CDR1 KGHSH and CDR2 LQKENI. The CDR3 covers 16 residues. CDR3 protein: CASSGGTGVSYNEQFF. CDR3 DNA sequence: TGTGCCAGCTCAGGAGGGACAGGGGTGTCCTACAATGAGCAGTTCTTC.

CDR3: CASSLGTGGGNQPQHF. In DNA form, the CDR3 reads TGTGCCAGCAGCTTAGGGACAGGGGGCGGCAATCAGCCCCAGCATTTT. The chain employs TRBV7-6 and TRBJ1-5; 11 bases line up with TRBD1. J lost 2 bases, V lost 1 base, and 1 base had no gene match. CDR1 is SGHVS and CDR2 is FNYEAQ in the germline V gene. The CDR3 has 16 amino acids.

This chain joins TRBV21-1 and TRBJ1-1; the D call of TRBD1 is as the table states it, not checked on the DNA. TRBV21-1 is assigned pseudogene status. CDR3 length equals 13 residues. The chain's CDR3 is CASSKGTGAEAFF. CDR3 coding DNA: TGTGCCAGCAGCAAGGGCACAGGGGCGGAAGCTTTCTTT.

The genes are TRBV19 and TRBJ2-3; D might be TRBD1 (6 bases). Trimming took 7 bases from V and 1 from J, leaving 9 bases between them. Germline assignment: CDR1 LNHDA and CDR2 SQIVND (reference sequence). This CDR3 is built from 13 residues. CDR3 nucleotide sequence: TGTGCCAGTATGAACAGGGGCACAGATACGCAGTATTTT. Translated: CASMNRGTDTQYF.

The table lists this clone with a few counts. The chain couples TRBV29-1 to TRBJ1-1, with 8 bases matching TRBD1. Trimming at V came to 2 bases and at J to 10 bases, leaving 9 bases not matched to a gene. The CDR3 has 13 residues. Germline CDR1 is SQVTM and CDR2 is ANQGSEA. For the CDR3, the DNA is TGCAGCGTTGAATCTGGACAGGGTAGAAGAGCTTTCTTT. Protein sequence: CSVESGQGRRAFF. Variable domain in full (rest from reference TRBV29-1 and TRBJ1-1): SAVISQKPSRDICQRGTSLTIQCQVDSQVTMMFWYRQQPGQSLTLIATANQGSEATYESGFVIDKFPISRPNLTFSTLTVSNMSPEDSSIYLCSVESGQGRRAFFGQGTRLTVV.

This clone was picked up a small number of times. The gene calls are TRBV28 and TRBJ1-4; no reliable D call. The CDR3 runs to 19 residues. Trimming stripped 1 base from V and 7 bases from J, with 25 bases between. CDR1 and CDR2 (germline): MDHEN, SYDVKM. The CDR3 region has the DNA TGTGCCAGCAGTTTATCACGATTCCCCCCACTGTTGGGAGTTGAAAAACTGTTTTTT. This codes for CASSLSRFPPLLGVEKLFF.

The chain recombines TRBV27 with TRBJ2-1, with 7 bases fitting TRBD2. Germline V CDR1 and CDR2: MNHEY, SMNVEV (reference sequence). This CDR3 comprises 14 residues. V was pared by 8 bases and J by 8 bases, with 12 bases of the junction left unmatched. The CDR3 DNA reads as TGTGCCAGCTCCTTAGCGGGCTTTAGGTATGAGCAGTTCTTC. The encoded protein is CASSLAGFRYEQFF.

This chain connects TRBV5-1 to TRBJ2-7; D is unresolved. The germline V gene encodes CDR1 SGHRS and CDR2 YFSETQ. This CDR3 spans 13 amino acids. The germline V and J ends were trimmed by 0 bases and 1 base, with 5 bases remaining between them. This CDR3 is CASSLEYSYEQYF. The CDR3 DNA is TGCGCCAGCAGCTTGGAGTATTCCTACGAGCAGTACTTC.

The V and J genes are TRBV19 and TRBJ2-5; tentatively, D is TRBD1 (6 bases). The CDR3 is 14 amino acids. Germline CDR1 LNHDA, CDR2 SQIVND (reference sequence). V was trimmed by 4 bases and J by 5 bases, leaving 14 bases between them. The CDR3 DNA reads TGTGCCAGTAGTAAACCGGGACAATGGGAGACCCAGTACTTC. Its translation: CASSKPGQWETQYF. The entire variable domain, with the rest obtained from reference TRBV19 and TRBJ2-5, is as follows: DGGITQSPKYLFRKEGQNVTLSCEQNLNHDAMYWYRQDPGQGLRLIYYSQIVNDFQKGDIAEGYSVSREKKESFPLTVTSAQKNPTAFYLCASSKPGQWETQYFGPGTRLLVL.

The chain is built from TRBV18 and TRBJ2-2; unclear D gene. V was shortened by 2 bases and J by 5 bases, with 3 bases between the two germline ends. This CDR3 is 12 amino acids long. Germline V gene sequence: CDR1 KGHSH, CDR2 LQKENI. The CDR3 bases are TGTGCCAGCTCACCAAGGACCGGGGAGCTGTTTTTT. This sequence encodes CASSPRTGELFF.

J is TRBJ1-4 and V is TRBV30; D possibly corresponds to TRBD1 (6 bases). This CDR3 is 13 amino acids long. Germline assignment: CDR1 GTSNPN and CDR2 SVGIG (reference sequence). The V and J ends lost 2 bases and 3 bases respectively, with 7 bases between them. CDR3 DNA sequence: TGTGCCTGGAGTCGGGGGCCTAATGAAAAACTGTTTTTT. Residues: CAWSRGPNEKLFF.

J is TRBJ2-6 and V is TRBV19; D is ambiguous. V lost 1 base and J lost 0, with 7 bases in between. The V gene's germline CDR1 is LNHDA and CDR2 SQIVND (reference sequence). The CDR3 loop spans 16 amino acids. The CDR3 DNA reads TGTGCCAGTAGTATAGGCAGGCGCTCTGGGGCCAACGTCCTGACTTTC. This encodes CASSIGRRSGANVLTF.

The rearrangement joins TRBV9 to TRBJ2-7; TRBD2 matches 11 bases. V lost 4 bases, J lost 2 bases, and 8 bases stayed unmatched. From germline, CDR1 is SGDLS and CDR2 YYNGEE. CDR3 length: 16 amino acids. The CDR3 spells CASSPRDSGGAYEQYF. As DNA, the CDR3 is TGTGCCAGCAGCCCACGAGATAGCGGGGGGGCCTACGAGCAGTACTTC.

The chain has TRBV29-1 and TRBJ1-1, with a weak D call TRBD1 (5 bases). V was trimmed by 5 bases and J by 1 base, leaving 11 bases between them. The CDR3 spans 13 residues. Germline V lookup: CDR1 SQVTM, CDR2 ANQGSEA. In nucleotides, the CDR3 is TGCAGCGTTATAAAGGGGTGGAACACTGAAGCTTTCTTT. Translation: CSVIKGWNTEAFF.

The gene calls are TRBV9 and TRBJ2-3, with D maybe TRBD1 (5 bases). The CDR3 runs to 13 residues. V was pared by 0 bases and J by 4 bases, with 6 bases between. Germline values: CDR1 SGDLS, CDR2 YYNGEE. The CDR3 here is CASSVEGPDTQYF. Written as DNA, the CDR3 is TGTGCCAGCAGCGTAGAGGGGCCAGATACGCAGTATTTT.

The rearrangement joins TRBV28 to TRBJ2-3; 16 nucleotides match TRBD2. With V trimmed by 2 bases and J by 4 bases, 9 bases remained unmatched. The CDR3 totals 19 residues. CDR1 and CDR2 (germline): MDHEN, SYDVKM. CDR3 sequence reads: CASSLGTSGRAGAPDTQYF. The CDR3 coding sequence is TGTGCCAGCAGTTTAGGGACTAGCGGGAGGGCCGGTGCTCCAGATACGCAGTATTTT.